The 8 T cell receptor beta chains below come from one sample, sequenced in a study of type 1 regulatory T cells. The antigens these receptors bind are not known. TCRdb re-derived calls from the reads in MiXCR, one entry per CDR3 protein. The sample records some 20,000 distinct CDR3 sequences, less than 50% being singletons. Material: cultured T cells, either the whole culture or a sorted T cell fraction (not recorded which). The receptors were gathered from a human donor in good health.

With regard to this clonotype: The conserved phenylalanine or tryptophan normally closing the CDR3 is absent here, so this likely arose from a read error. The chain combines TRBV6-6 with TRBJ2-1, with 10 positions matching TRBD2. Germline CDR1 and CDR2: MNHNY and SVGAGI (reference sequence). Unmatched junction bases numbered 3, after V lost 2 bases and J lost 2 bases. The length of the CDR3 is 16 residues. CDR3 DNA sequence: TGTGCCAGCAGTTACCCAAGCGGGGGGGCCTACAATGAGCAGTTCATC. Translating gives CASSYPSGGAYNEQFI.

V and J are TRBV5-4 and TRBJ2-5; D possibly uses TRBD1 or TRBD2 (5 bases each). CDR1 SGHNT and CDR2 YYREEE come from the germline V gene (reference sequence). This CDR3 has 16 residues. Trimming shortened V by 0 bases and J by 5 bases, and 17 bases separated the two germline ends. The CDR3 loop reads CASSLALGQGGETQYF. The DNA of the CDR3 is TGTGCCAGCAGCTTGGCCCTGGGGCAGGGCGGGGAGACCCAGTACTTC.

This clonotype was counted between two and nine times. This rearrangement joins TRBV7-9 to TRBJ2-2; 8 nucleotides line up with TRBD1. Germline CDR1 is SEHNR and CDR2 is FQNEAQ (reference sequence). Unmatched junction bases numbered 6, after V lost 3 bases and J lost 6 bases. This CDR3 region has 15 residues. The CDR3 region has the DNA TGTGCCAGCAGCTTTGGACAGGGTATTCCCGGGGAGCTGTTTTTT. This translates into CASSFGQGIPGELFF.

This clonotype was found a few times. V gene TRBV28 combines with J gene TRBJ1-1; no firm D call. The V gene lost 10 bases and the J gene lost 5 bases, with 11 bases spanning the gap. Germline V gives CDR1 MDHEN, CDR2 SYDVKM. The CDR3 is 11 amino acids. CDR3 sequence: CAIKTGTEAFF. DNA of the CDR3: TGTGCCATCAAGACGGGGACTGAAGCTTTCTTT.

The CDR3 loop is CASSPRASPATNEKLFF. The DNA of the CDR3 is TGTGCCAGCAGTCCCCGGGCTTCCCCGGCAACTAATGAAAAACTGTTTTTT. The genes are TRBV27 and TRBJ1-4; D call uncertain. The CDR3 has 17 residues. The V end lost 5 bases, the J end lost 0 bases, and 16 bases lay between the germline ends. In germline, CDR1 is MNHEY, CDR2 SMNVEV (reference sequence).

This chain joins TRBV30 and TRBJ2-7, with 8 nucleotides matching TRBD1. CDR1 is GTSNPN, CDR2 SVGIG, per germline (reference sequence). V gave up 1 base and J gave up 2 bases; unmatched junction bases: 7. This CDR3 has 15 residues. The CDR3 region has the DNA TGTGCCTGGAGTGCCCTCCGGACAGGGACCTACGAGCAGTACTTC. This gives the protein CAWSALRTGTYEQYF.

The V gene is TRBV5-6, the J gene TRBJ2-5, with D perhaps matching TRBD1 or TRBD2 (5 bases each). This CDR3 spans 16 amino acids. The ends were cut back, 0 bases at V and 2 bases at J, with 14 bases in the middle. Germline CDR1 SGHDT, CDR2 YYEEEE. Written as DNA, the CDR3 is TGTGCCAGCAGCTTGGTGGAGAGGGGTTTACAAGAGACCCAGTACTTC. Its translation: CASSLVERGLQETQYF.

This clonotype was recorded a few times. The chain carries TRBV12-3 or TRBV12-4 and TRBJ2-5; tentative D call: TRBD2 (6 bases). Trimming removed 7 bases at V and 5 bases at J, with 14 bases between. The CDR3 has 13 amino acids. The CDR3 region is CASTRLEDETQYF. CDR3 in DNA: TGTGCCAGCACCCGACTAGAGGACGAGACCCAGTACTTC.